The 11 T cell receptor beta chains given below trace back to one sample, sequenced in a study of blood T cell repertoires in COVID-19. The repertoire was sequenced with immunoSEQ multiplex PCR; TCRdb's copy has only in-frame clones and lacks some. The table has hundreds of thousands of clones, 80% to 90% seen once. The sample taken for sequencing was PBMCs or T cells enriched from blood (not recorded which). All receptors come from a man over 45 who had been exposed to COVID-19.

V is TRBV5-1 and J is TRBJ2-7, with 9 nucleotides matching TRBD1. Germline loops: CDR1 SGHRS, CDR2 YFSETQ. This CDR3 region has 14 residues. V shed 4 bases, J shed 1 base, and the junction held 3 bases outside the gene matches. The CDR3 DNA sequence: TGCGCCAGCAGCGCCGGACAGGGGTCCTACGAGCAGTACGTC. This sequence encodes CASSAGQGSYEQYV.

The chain has TRBV6-6 and TRBJ2-7, with TRBD1 matching over 10 bases. There are 14 residues in the CDR3. The V gene end was trimmed by 6 bases and the J gene end by 5 bases; junction bases not matched to a gene: 7. Germline CDR1 MNHNY, CDR2 SVGAGI (reference sequence). The CDR3 protein is CASSPGQGIDEQYF. CDR3 in DNA: TGTGCCAGCAGCCCGGGACAGGGGATCGACGAGCAGTACTTC.

V and J are TRBV24-1 and TRBJ2-5; a possible D gene is TRBD2 (5 bases). The CDR3 length is 12 residues. V was cut by 9 bases and J by 2 bases, with 9 bases left in between. Germline CDR1 KGHDR, CDR2 SFDVKD. CDR3 sequence: CATSGYQETQYF. CDR3 nucleotide sequence: TGTGCCACCTCGGGGTATCAAGAGACCCAGTACTTC.

The chain couples TRBV6-1 to TRBJ1-5; no firm D call. Germline CDR1 reads MNHNS; CDR2 reads SASEGT. The CDR3 contains 13 residues. Trimming left V 1 base short and J 5 bases short, with 6 bases between. In DNA form, the CDR3 reads TGTGCCAGCAGTGAAGACAAATATCAGCCCCAGCATTTT. This codes for CASSEDKYQPQHF.

CDR3 coding DNA: TGTGCCAGCAGTACGACAGGGTTGGGGCCCCGGAACAATGAGCAGTTCTTC. Translated, it gives CASSTTGLGPRNNEQFF. The chain uses TRBV2 and TRBJ2-1, with 7 bases identical to TRBD1. The germline CDR1 and CDR2 sequences are SNHLY and FYNNEI. The CDR3 loop spans 17 amino acids. The V and J ends lost 5 bases and 5 bases, in that order; junction bases with no gene match: 15.

The V and J genes are TRBV5-1 and TRBJ2-2; 7 nucleotides agree with TRBD1. The CDR3 totals 14 residues. Trimming at V came to 4 bases and at J to 5 bases, leaving 5 bases not matched to a gene. The germline CDR1 and CDR2 sequences are SGHRS and YFSETQ. The CDR3 DNA is TGCGCCAGCAGCCCGGGACAGTCTACCGGGGAGCTGTTTTTT. Translation: CASSPGQSTGELFF. Full variable domain (outside the CDR3, taken from reference TRBV5-1 and TRBJ2-2): KAGVTQTPRYLIKTRGQQVTLSCSPISGHRSVSWYQQTPGQGLQFLFEYFSETQRNKGNFPGRFSGRQFSNSRSEMNVSTLELGDSALYLCASSPGQSTGELFFGEGSRLTVL.

V is TRBV6-5 and J is TRBJ1-5, with D perhaps matching TRBD1 (6 bases). The V end lost 6 bases, the J end lost 6 bases, and 15 bases lay between the germline ends. CDR3 length: 14 residues. Germline CDR1 is MNHEY and CDR2 is SVGAGI. CDR3 sequence: CASRSPGDAQPQHF. The CDR3 coding sequence is TGTGCCAGCAGGAGCCCAGGGGACGCTCAGCCCCAGCATTTT.

The V and J genes are TRBV4-1 and TRBJ1-2; 10 bases agree with TRBD1. This CDR3 is built from 17 residues. Germline V gene lookup returns CDR1 MGHRA and CDR2 YSYEKL. V was pared by 5 bases and J by 3 bases, with 12 bases of the junction left unmatched. This CDR3 is CASSSRTLDRGYYGYTF. DNA for the CDR3: TGCGCCAGCAGCTCCCGCACTTTGGACAGGGGGTACTATGGCTACACCTTC.

The chain has TRBV30 and TRBJ1-6; D remains unclear. The V gene lost 4 bases and the J gene lost 10 bases, with 14 bases spanning the gap. CDR1 and CDR2 (germline): GTSNPN, SVGIG (reference sequence). The CDR3 runs to 13 residues. CDR3 amino acids: CAWMIVSRSPLHF. In DNA, the CDR3 is TGTGCCTGGATGATCGTGTCGCGCTCACCCCTCCACTTT.

This chain uses TRBV7-9 with TRBJ2-7, with D tentatively TRBD1 (5 bases). The CDR3 is 16 residues long. The germline gives CDR1 SEHNR, CDR2 FQNEAQ (reference sequence). Trimming cost V 5 bases and J 0 bases, with 17 bases left between them. The CDR3 reads CASSLNPWGTSYEQYV. In DNA form, the CDR3 reads TGTGCCAGCAGCCTTAATCCGTGGGGCACCTCCTACGAGCAGTACGTC.

The V gene is TRBV24-1, the J gene TRBJ1-2; TRBD1 might be the D (5 bases). V was trimmed by 3 bases and J by 0 bases, leaving 13 bases between them. This CDR3 region has 16 residues. CDR1 is KGHDR, CDR2 SFDVKD, per germline. CDR3 sequence reads: CATSDGAEGPNYGYTF. The DNA for the CDR3 is TGTGCCACCAGTGATGGCGCGGAGGGACCTAACTATGGCTACACCTTC.